Listed here are 10 T cell receptor beta chains from one sample, sequenced in a study of metastatic and nonmetastatic thyroid tumors. From the PCR reads, TCRdb re-called clones with MiXCR. The sample contains some 28,000 clones, 15% to 20% of which appear only once. No patient had received any treatment before thyroid surgery. The sample taken for sequencing was blood. All receptors come from a female donor with papillary thyroid cancer or a benign thyroid nodule (not recorded which). Some clones in this sample may be carry-over from other donors' samples.

This clone has ten or more counts. The chain links TRBV14 to TRBJ2-2; D is perhaps TRBD1 (6 bases). CDR3 length: 18 amino acids. V was trimmed by 1 base and J by 4 bases, leaving 19 bases between them. Germline CDR1 is SGHDN and CDR2 is FVKESK. This CDR3 is CASSQAPNLGAGTGELFF. The CDR3 DNA reads as TGTGCCAGCAGCCAAGCCCCTAACCTGGGGGCGGGCACCGGGGAGCTGTTTTTT.

This clone is medium-sized (0.01 to 0.1%). The V call is TRBV27, the J call TRBJ1-2; TRBD1 agrees at 7 bases. From germline, CDR1 is MNHEY and CDR2 SMNVEV (reference sequence). V shed 5 bases and J 3 bases; nucleotides not matched to a gene: 15. This CDR3 comprises 17 residues. CDR3 in amino acids: CASSPPQSRDSYYGYTF. CDR3 in DNA: TGTGCCAGCAGTCCCCCACAATCCAGGGACAGTTACTATGGCTACACCTTC.

This clone was found many times. The chain employs TRBV10-3 and TRBJ1-5; D is undetermined. CDR1 is ENHRY, CDR2 SYGVKD, per germline. The CDR3 runs 14 residues. Trimming removed 3 bases at V and 7 bases at J, with 13 bases between. In DNA, the CDR3 is TGTGCCATCAGTGAAGGGAGGGATGGACAGCCCCAGCATTTT. Its translation: CAISEGRDGQPQHF.

In its sample, this clone was seen a few times. The junction does not match germline at one end; this may be a read error. The chain joins TRBV27 to TRBJ2-7, with D unclear. CDR1 is MNHEY, CDR2 SMNVEV, per germline (reference sequence). The length of the CDR3 is 13 residues. CDR3 coding DNA: TGTTCCAGCAGTTTATCGCGGACCTACGAGCAGTACTTC. It encodes CSSSLSRTYEQYF.

This clone appeared a few times. One end of the junction does not line up with germline, which may come from a read error. The rearrangement links TRBV28 to TRBJ2-3; 7 positions match TRBD1. Germline V gives CDR1 MDHEN, CDR2 SYDVKM. The CDR3 covers 15 residues. The CDR3 nucleotides are TGTGCCTGCAGTTTAGAGGGGGCTGACACAGATACCCAGTATTTT. Translation: CACSLEGADTDTQYF.

The chain uses TRBV9 and TRBJ2-7; 10 bases map to TRBD1. V lost 3 bases to trimming and J lost 7 bases; unmatched junction nucleotides: 10. The CDR3 has 15 residues. Germline V lookup: CDR1 SGDLS, CDR2 YYNGEE. The CDR3 bases are TGTGCCAGCAGCGCCGGGGACAGGGGATCTGGAGAGCAGTACTTC. This encodes CASSAGDRGSGEQYF. Full variable domain (missing parts from reference TRBV9 and TRBJ2-7): DSGVTQTPKHLITATGQRVTLRCSPRSGDLSVYWYQQSLDQGLQFLIQYYNGEERAKGNILERFSAQQFPDLHSELNLSSLELGDSALYFCASSAGDRGSGEQYFGPGTRLTVT.

This clone was recorded many times. V usage is TRBV18 and J usage is TRBJ2-5; 8 bases are shared with TRBD2. V dropped 4 bases and J dropped 4; count of bases not matched to a gene: 11. In germline, CDR1 is KGHSH, CDR2 LQKENI. The length of the CDR3 is 16 residues. For the CDR3, the DNA is TGTGCCAGCTCACTATACAGGCCTCGGGGGGGAGAGACCCAGTACTTC. Translation gives CASSLYRPRGGETQYF.

By share of the sample, this clone is medium-sized. The J gene is TRBJ2-2, the V gene TRBV6-1; D gene uncertain. Germline CDR1 and CDR2: MNHNS and SASEGT. The V end was cut by 4 bases, the J end by 1 base, with 13 bases between. The CDR3 extends over 16 amino acids. As DNA, the CDR3 is TGTGCCAGCAGTGCCGCCCTGGGCGGGAACACCGGGGAGCTGTTTTTT. It codes for CASSAALGGNTGELFF.

On this clone: The same CDR3 can be traced to other DNA sequences in this sample. The rearrangement joins TRBV7-3 to TRBJ1-6; 9 bases are shared with TRBD1. The germline V gene encodes CDR1 SGHTA and CDR2 FQGTGA. The junction had 5 bases not matched to a gene; V was cut back by 5 bases and J by 9 bases. The CDR3 has 14 residues. DNA of the CDR3: TGTGCCAGCAGCCTGGGACAGGGAAGTTCACCCCTCCACTTT. Its protein product is CASSLGQGSSPLHF.

This chain joins TRBV12-3 or TRBV12-4 and TRBJ1-5, with D tentatively TRBD1 (5 bases). The CDR3 runs 17 residues. The germline V and J ends were trimmed by 5 bases and 6 bases, with 23 bases remaining between them. The CDR3 bases are TGTGCCAGCAGTGAAGGGTCGGGGACTCTCCATGGTCAGCCCCAGCATTTT. Translated, it gives CASSEGSGTLHGQPQHF.